This T cell receptor (beta chain) was identified in a study of T cell changes during pregnancy in multiple sclerosis. Libraries were prepared by immunoSEQ multiplex PCR; TCRdb keeps only in-frame clonotypes and omits some of them. The repertoire consists of about 94,000 clones, with roughly 94% occurring once and the leading ten covering 0.65% to 0.95%. V gave up 0 bases and J gave up 4 bases, with 9 bases separating them. Germline V gene sequence: CDR1 SGHAT, CDR2 FQNNGV. This CDR3 has 15 amino acids. The sample was peripheral blood, taken in the third trimester of pregnancy. The V and J genes are TRBV11-2 and TRBJ2-2; weak D call: TRBD1 (6 bases). This sequence was found in a female donor with multiple sclerosis, enrolled in a pregnancy study. CDR3 DNA: TGTGCCAGCAGCTTAGAATACAGGGCCACCGGGGAGCTGTTTTTT. Protein sequence: CASSLEYRATGELFF. The whole variable domain, filled in from reference TRBV11-2 and TRBJ2-2, reads EAGVAQSPRYKIIEKRQSVAFWCNPISGHATLYWYQQILGQGPKLLIQFQNNGVVDDSQLPKDRFSAERLKGVDSTLKIQPAKLEDSAVYLCASSLEYRATGELFFGEGSRLTVL.